This passage covers 17 T cell receptor beta chains from one sample sequenced in a study of T cell responses to AZD1222 COVID-19 vaccine. Data came from immunoSEQ multiplex PCR; TCRdb stores just in-frame clones and leaves some out. The table lists around 200,000 clones, about 86% of them singletons. The sample in question was peripheral blood, obtained on day 0 of AZD1222 vaccination. The receptors originated from an adult in good health.

The genes are TRBV9 and TRBJ1-2; tentative D call: TRBD1 (5 bases). Germline values: CDR1 SGDLS, CDR2 YYNGEE. Trimming removed 4 bases at V and 5 bases at J, with 15 bases between. The CDR3 totals 14 residues. The CDR3 nucleotides are TGTGCCAGCAGCCAAGGCGGGCAGGGTTATGGCTACACCTTC. Protein sequence: CASSQGGQGYGYTF.

The chain couples TRBV23-1 to TRBJ2-4; 9 positions agree with TRBD1. TRBV23-1 is an ORF for which the function is uncertain. V was clipped by 3 bases and J by 5 bases; unmatched bases: 8. This CDR3 has 16 amino acids. This CDR3 is CASSHPGQGKENIQYF. In nucleotides, the CDR3 is TGCGCCAGCAGTCACCCCGGACAGGGGAAGGAAAACATTCAGTACTTC.

There are a few counts of this clone. The chain combines TRBV5-5 with TRBJ1-2, with 8 bases that match TRBD1. V lost 5 bases, J lost 7 bases, and 13 bases stayed unmatched. This CDR3 has 15 residues. Germline-derived CDR1 and CDR2 are SGHKS and YYEKEE (reference sequence). CDR3 sequence reads: CASSFSAGTGFGYTF. The CDR3, as DNA: TGTGCCAGCAGTTTTTCCGCCGGGACAGGTTTTGGCTACACCTTC.

V usage is TRBV28 and J usage is TRBJ2-1; TRBD2 matches at 9 bases. The CDR3 has 15 residues. J gave up 5 bases and V 3 bases, and 5 bases lay outside the gene matches. The germline gives CDR1 MDHEN, CDR2 SYDVKM. The CDR3 sequence is CASSLAGGPDNEQFF. CDR3 DNA sequence: TGTGCCAGCAGTTTGGCGGGAGGGCCTGACAATGAGCAGTTCTTC.

The chain uses TRBV19 and TRBJ1-2; the match to TRBD1 covers 7 bases. The V segment lost 3 bases and the J segment 5 bases; nucleotides outside the gene matches: 6. The CDR3 is 14 residues long. Germline assignment: CDR1 LNHDA and CDR2 SQIVND (reference sequence). The CDR3 coding sequence is TGTGCCAGTAGTATGAGCACAGGGGCATATGGCTACACCTTC. It yields the protein CASSMSTGAYGYTF.

This rearrangement joins TRBV9 to TRBJ2-1; the match to TRBD2 covers 10 bases. Germline V gives CDR1 SGDLS, CDR2 YYNGEE. V gave up 5 bases and J gave up 3 bases; unmatched junction bases: 5. The CDR3 has 15 amino acids. The CDR3, as DNA: TGTGCCAGCAGTCTTATAGCGGGGGGCTACAATGAGCAGTTCTTC. Translation gives CASSLIAGGYNEQFF.

This chain joins TRBV10-3 and TRBJ2-3, with D unclear. This CDR3 is 14 amino acids long. Between the trimmed V and J ends, which lost 2 bases and 2 bases, there was a span of 8 bases. Germline assignment: CDR1 ENHRY and CDR2 SYGVKD. CDR3 DNA: TGTGCCATCAGTGAGGCAGATTACACAGATACGCAGTATTTT. Its protein product is CAISEADYTDTQYF.

J is TRBJ1-1 and V is TRBV5-4; perhaps TRBD1 as D (5 bases). Per the germline V gene, CDR1 is SGHNT and CDR2 is YYREEE (reference sequence). CDR3 length: 16 amino acids. Trimming stripped 0 bases from V and 4 bases from J, with 16 bases between. The CDR3 spells CASSLGRVSGSTEAFF. CDR3 sequence (DNA): TGTGCCAGCAGCTTGGGCAGGGTTTCCGGGAGCACTGAAGCTTTCTTT.

This chain joins TRBV28 and TRBJ1-6; the D is unclear. The germline V gene encodes CDR1 MDHEN and CDR2 SYDVKM. Deletions cut 3 bases from V and 10 bases from J, with 13 bases between. The CDR3 spans 14 residues. CDR3 sequence reads: CASSLGPVGSPLHF. Here the CDR3 DNA reads TGTGCCAGCAGTTTGGGTCCTGTAGGATCACCCCTCCACTTT. The entire variable domain, with the rest obtained from reference TRBV28 and TRBJ1-6, is as follows: DVKVTQSSRYLVKRTGEKVFLECVQDMDHENMFWYRQDPGLGLRLIYFSYDVKMKEKGDIPEGYSVSREKKERFSLILESASTNQTSMYLCASSLGPVGSPLHFGNGTRLTVT.

This chain links TRBV5-4 with TRBJ2-2, with 12 nucleotides matching TRBD2. V lost 6 bases, J lost 7 bases, and 13 bases stayed unmatched. Germline V CDR1 and CDR2: SGHNT, YYREEE (reference sequence). CDR3 length: 17 residues. CDR3 coding DNA: TGTGCCAGCACCCGGACTAGCGGGACCCCGGGCCACGGGGAGCTGTTTTTT. As protein: CASTRTSGTPGHGELFF.

This sequence joins TRBV19 and TRBJ1-2; D not resolved. The CDR3 runs 11 residues. V was shortened by 6 bases and J by 2 bases, with 4 bases between the two germline ends. Germline CDR1 and CDR2: LNHDA and SQIVND (reference sequence). CDR3: CASRQNYGYTF. CDR3 bases: TGTGCCAGTAGACAGAACTATGGCTACACCTTC.

This chain uses TRBV10-3 with TRBJ2-1; 9 bases align to TRBD2. Trimming took 6 bases from V and 2 from J; bases not matched to a gene: 8. The CDR3 length is 16 residues. The germline gives CDR1 ENHRY, CDR2 SYGVKD. The CDR3 DNA reads TGTGCCATCAGCCGGGCCGAGCGGGGGGCCTACAATGAGCAGTTCTTC. This sequence encodes CAISRAERGAYNEQFF.

V usage is TRBV9 and J usage is TRBJ1-3; no firm D call. The CDR3 totals 15 residues. V was trimmed by 4 bases and J by 8 bases, leaving 19 bases between them. The V gene's germline CDR1 is SGDLS and CDR2 YYNGEE. As DNA, the CDR3 is TGTGCCAGCAGCCCGTACGACTCGCCCGGGGACACCATATATTTT. Protein product: CASSPYDSPGDTIYF.

J is TRBJ2-1 and V is TRBV19; TRBD1 aligns across 8 bases. The CDR3 runs 15 residues. Germline assignment: CDR1 LNHDA and CDR2 SQIVND (reference sequence). J was trimmed by 3 bases and V by 4 bases; bases with no gene match: 5. CDR3 in amino acids: CASSTITGGYNEQFF. The CDR3 DNA is TGTGCCAGTAGTACCATAACAGGGGGCTACAATGAGCAGTTCTTC.

The V and J genes are TRBV7-3 and TRBJ2-1, with 9 bases lining up with TRBD2. V shed 5 bases and J 7 bases; nucleotides not matched to a gene: 6. The CDR3 runs to 14 residues. CDR1 SGHTA and CDR2 FQGTGA come from the germline V gene. The CDR3 sequence: CASSLGGLANEQFF. As DNA, the CDR3 is TGTGCCAGCAGCCTCGGGGGACTAGCAAATGAGCAGTTCTTC.

This chain joins TRBV2 and TRBJ1-4; unclear D gene. This CDR3 region has 13 residues. Per the germline V gene, CDR1 is SNHLY and CDR2 is FYNNEI. V was cut by 6 bases and J by 7 bases, with 12 bases left in between. In DNA, the CDR3 is TGTGCCAGCAGGGACCCCTTGGGTGAAAAACTGTTTTTT. Amino acids: CASRDPLGEKLFF.

This clone was counted only a few times. The rearrangement uses TRBV7-6 and TRBJ2-6; no firm D call. This CDR3 has 15 amino acids. Germline lookup yields CDR1 SGHVS and CDR2 FNYEAQ. V was shortened by 1 base and J by 4 bases, with 8 bases between the two germline ends. The chain's CDR3 is CASSLGLGGANVLTF. Here the CDR3 DNA reads TGTGCCAGCAGCTTAGGGCTTGGGGGGGCCAACGTCCTGACTTTC.